The 5 T cell receptor beta chains below come from one sample, sequenced in a study of shared clonotypes between healthy human individuals. Profiled with immunoSEQ multiplex PCR; TCRdb holds only in-frame clones, not every one. The sample lists some 500,000 clones, about 96% occurring once. Sequenced: naive CD4+ T cells sorted from blood. Subset noted: CD45RA+ positively selected. The source of these receptors is a woman aged 25 to 39 in good health.

Remarks on this clone: This specimen includes other DNA sequences encoding the same CDR3. The gene calls are TRBV5-1 and TRBJ2-5; unclear D gene. CDR1 SGHRS and CDR2 YFSETQ come from the germline V gene. The CDR3 extends over 12 amino acids. V was shortened by 3 bases and J by 1 base, with 4 bases between the two germline ends. The CDR3 coding sequence is TGCGCCAGCAGCTCAGGCCAAGAGACCCAGTACTTC. It translates to CASSSGQETQYF.

The rearrangement joins TRBV6-4 to TRBJ2-1, with 8 positions matching TRBD2. V gave up 0 bases and J gave up 8 bases; unmatched junction bases: 15. The CDR3 totals 18 residues. The germline V gene has CDR1 MRHNA and CDR2 SNTAGT. The CDR3 spells CASSDSGSAGGSPHEQFF. The CDR3 coding sequence is TGTGCCAGCAGTGACTCTGGCTCGGCGGGAGGATCCCCTCATGAGCAGTTCTTC.

This clone showed up just once. The chain joins TRBV19 to TRBJ1-5; weak D call: TRBD1 (5 bases). CDR3 size: 15 residues. Germline values: CDR1 LNHDA, CDR2 SQIVND (reference sequence). Trimming left V 3 bases short and J 0 bases short, with 9 bases between. The CDR3 region is CASSMRGDSNQPQHF. The CDR3, as DNA: TGTGCCAGTAGTATGAGGGGAGATAGCAATCAGCCCCAGCATTTT.

A note on this clone: The same CDR3 arises from other DNA sequences in this sample as well. The chain is built from TRBV5-1 and TRBJ2-7; 7 bases agree with TRBD1. V lost 1 base, J lost 2 bases, and 6 bases stayed unmatched. Germline CDR1 reads SGHRS; CDR2 reads YFSETQ. The CDR3 spans 15 residues. The DNA for the CDR3 is TGCGCCAGCAGCTTGACGACAGGGCCGACCTACGAGCAGTACTTC. Protein sequence: CASSLTTGPTYEQYF.

This rearrangement joins TRBV4-1 to TRBJ2-3; D gene uncertain. Germline assignment: CDR1 MGHRA and CDR2 YSYEKL. CDR3 length: 14 amino acids. V was cut by 2 bases and J by 6 bases, with 12 bases left in between. CDR3 sequence: CASSQSVPPDTQYF. The CDR3 DNA sequence: TGCGCCAGCAGCCAATCGGTACCCCCGGATACGCAGTATTTT.